The present entry profiles one TCR beta chain with its context. This specimen belongs to a study of identical twins. The CDR3 consists of 14 residues. V lost 6 bases and J 5 bases, leaving 17 bases between the germline ends. The germline CDR1 and CDR2 sequences are MNHEY and SMNVEV (reference sequence). MiXCR, run by TCRdb on the 5' RACE reads, gives a single entry per CDR3 protein. The table records hundreds of thousands of distinct CDR3 sequences, about 24% of them present only once. These data were likewise used in another study, on T cells expressing NK-cell markers. In that study: TCR beta repertoires came from sorted CD3+CD56+NKG2C+, CD3+CD56+NKG2C- and CD3+CD56-NKG2C+ T cells.

Sequencing used CD4+ T cells sorted from blood. This sequence originates from a woman in her late teens or twenties in good health. This chain uses TRBV27 with TRBJ2-7; D is possibly TRBD1 or TRBD2 (6 bases each). The CDR3 loop reads CASRGLQGRNEQYF. The CDR3 DNA sequence: TGTGCCAGCAGGGGCTTGCAGGGGAGGAACGAGCAGTACTTC.